This TCR beta chain was identified in a study of tumor and adjacent non-tumor tissue in lung cancer. The overall study: Patients were aged about 31 to 76, about ten men and a handful of women, stage I to III. Each sample yielded 4 million to 4.5 million productive TCRbeta reads on average. Regarding the study as a whole: Compared with tumor, normal lung showed significantly lower TCR diversity.

There are 14 residues in the CDR3. Germline CDR1 is MDHEN and CDR2 is SYDVKM. The V and J ends lost 6 bases and 5 bases respectively, with 15 bases between them. This sample's RNA came from whole unsorted tissue. Three rounds of nested PCR, following a modified ARM-PCR protocol, produced the TCRbeta library. Using its own MiXCR run on the multiplex PCR reads, TCRdb lists one record per CDR3 protein. The data contain 75,000 to 80,000 distinct CDR3 sequences, roughly 80% of them singletons. On this clonotype itself: Its antigen is as yet unknown.

This sequence was found in a woman aged 45-65 years with non-small cell lung cancer. The sample taken for sequencing was lung tumor tissue. The rearrangement joins TRBV28 to TRBJ2-3; TRBD1 is a possible D gene (6 bases). This CDR3 reads CASRSYRVRDTQYF. In DNA, the CDR3 is TGTGCCAGCAGATCCTACAGGGTCAGAGATACGCAGTATTTT.